These 25 T cell receptor beta chains were all obtained from the same sample, sequenced in a study of control samples from healthy donors and cancer patients. The table came from immunoSEQ multiplex PCR; TCRdb's copy has only in-frame clones and leaves some out. Among about 140,000 clones listed, more than 90% were seen once. Sequenced material: blood. These receptors all stem from a man under 40 in good health.

The chain uses TRBV30 and TRBJ2-7; D gene uncertain. Trimming stripped 2 bases from V and 6 bases from J, with 11 bases between. Germline-derived CDR1 and CDR2 are GTSNPN and SVGIG (reference sequence). The CDR3 contains 12 residues. CDR3 residues: CAWSLHISEQYF. The DNA for the CDR3 is TGTGCCTGGAGTCTCCATATTTCCGAGCAGTACTTC.

A single count supports this clone. The rearrangement joins TRBV10-2 to TRBJ1-6; D not resolved. CDR3 size: 16 residues. Germline V gives CDR1 WSHSY, CDR2 SAAADI. Between the trimmed V and J ends, which lost 4 bases and 0 bases, there was a span of 10 bases. CDR3 coding DNA: TGCGCCAGCAGTGGGTGGGGTAGCTCCTATAATTCACCCCTCCACTTT. This codes for CASSGWGSSYNSPLHF.

This chain links TRBV6-4 with TRBJ2-1; unclear D gene. The germline CDR1 and CDR2 sequences are MRHNA and SNTAGT. The V gene lost 3 bases and the J gene lost 1 base, with 10 bases spanning the gap. The CDR3 is made up of 15 amino acids. CDR3 DNA sequence: TGTGCCAGCAGTGATGGGGTGAAGTCCTACAATGAGCAGTTCTTC. This encodes CASSDGVKSYNEQFF.

The chain carries TRBV10-2 and TRBJ2-7; TRBD1 aligns across 8 bases. Per germline, CDR1 WSHSY and CDR2 SAAADI. This CDR3 region has 14 residues. V trimming: 3 bases; J trimming: 6 bases; junction bases outside the gene matches: 7. The chain's CDR3 is CASSEWTGRSEQYF. The CDR3 DNA reads as TGCGCCAGCAGTGAATGGACAGGGAGATCCGAGCAGTACTTC.

The V call is TRBV19, the J call TRBJ2-7; tentatively, D is TRBD2 (5 bases). Trimming removed 3 bases from V and 9 bases from J, with 15 bases in between. The CDR3 spans 13 residues. Germline-derived CDR1 and CDR2 are LNHDA and SQIVND (reference sequence). CDR3 in DNA: TGTGCCAGTAGTATTTCGTTTAGGCGGGTGCAGTACTTC. This encodes CASSISFRRVQYF.

The chain carries TRBV6-1 and TRBJ1-1, with D possibly TRBD1 on 5 matching bases. CDR3 length: 14 residues. Trimming left V 7 bases short and J 1 base short, with 13 bases between. Germline V lookup: CDR1 MNHNS, CDR2 SASEGT. CDR3 protein: CASTIFGQNTEAFF. As DNA, the CDR3 is TGTGCCAGCACTATCTTCGGACAGAACACTGAAGCTTTCTTT.

This chain joins TRBV28 and TRBJ2-3; TRBD1 matches at 8 bases. V dropped 6 bases and J dropped 2; count of bases not matched to a gene: 4. This CDR3 has 14 residues. CDR1 is MDHEN and CDR2 is SYDVKM in the germline V gene. The CDR3 is CASSDRGDTDTQYF. The CDR3, as DNA: TGTGCCAGCAGCGACAGGGGAGACACAGATACGCAGTATTTT.

The chain has TRBV11-3 and TRBJ2-7; D ambiguous. Germline CDR1 is SGHNT and CDR2 is YENEEA. The length of the CDR3 is 13 residues. Trimming removed 3 bases at V and 2 bases at J, with 8 bases between. CDR3 in DNA: TGTGCCAGCAGCTTTGGCCGAACCTACGAGCAGTACTTC. Translation gives CASSFGRTYEQYF. Looking up the rest from reference TRBV11-3 and TRBJ2-7 gives the full variable domain: EAGVVQSPRYKIIEKKQPVAFWCNPISGHNTLYWYLQNLGQGPELLIRYENEEAVDDSQLPKDRFSAERLKGVDSTLKIQPAELGDSAVYLCASSFGRTYEQYFGPGTRLTVT.

In DNA, the CDR3 is TGTGCCAGCAGTCACCACCGAGTAAAGGGACAGGGGAAGAATGAGCAGTTCTTC. Translated, it gives CASSHHRVKGQGKNEQFF. The V call is TRBV6-2 or TRBV6-3, the J call TRBJ2-1, with TRBD1 matching 10 bases. V was clipped by 5 bases and J by 7 bases; unmatched bases: 17. CDR1 MNHEY and CDR2 SVGEGT come from the germline V gene. CDR3 size: 18 residues.

CDR3 DNA sequence: TGCGCCAGCAGCTTGGACCGGCCGGAAGATGGCTACACCTTC. Its protein product is CASSLDRPEDGYTF. The chain carries TRBV5-1 and TRBJ1-2, with no clear D. There are 14 residues in the CDR3. The V gene lost 0 bases and the J gene lost 6 bases, with 12 bases spanning the gap. The germline V gene has CDR1 SGHRS and CDR2 YFSETQ.

The table lists this clone with a count of one. The chain recombines TRBV2 with TRBJ1-4; D is unresolved. This CDR3 contains 11 residues. The V end lost 4 bases, the J end lost 8 bases, and 5 bases lay between the germline ends. Germline CDR1 and CDR2: SNHLY and FYNNEI. The CDR3: CASSVGEKLFF. The CDR3 region has the DNA TGTGCCAGCAGTGTCGGAGAAAAACTGTTTTTT.

The V gene is TRBV5-6, the J gene TRBJ1-2; the match to TRBD1 covers 7 bases. V shed 2 bases and J 6 bases; nucleotides not matched to a gene: 10. Germline-derived CDR1 and CDR2 are SGHDT and YYEEEE. The length of the CDR3 is 15 residues. This CDR3 is CASSLPGQWFDGYTF. In DNA form, the CDR3 reads TGTGCCAGCAGCTTACCGGGACAGTGGTTCGATGGCTACACCTTC.

The rearrangement uses TRBV7-2 and TRBJ2-3; D is undetermined. CDR1 and CDR2 (germline): SGHTA, FQGNSA. V was pared by 1 base and J by 1 base, with 3 bases between. This CDR3 has 13 amino acids. The CDR3 protein is CASSLDGTDTQYF. The DNA for the CDR3 is TGTGCCAGCAGCTTAGATGGCACAGATACGCAGTATTTT.

This rearrangement joins TRBV28 to TRBJ1-1; D remains unclear. V lost 7 bases to trimming and J lost 1 base, with 10 bases between them. Germline CDR1 is MDHEN and CDR2 is SYDVKM. CDR3 length: 13 amino acids. This CDR3 is CASTPTSNTEAFF. CDR3 DNA: TGTGCCAGCACCCCGACATCGAACACTGAAGCTTTCTTT.

The chain carries TRBV28 and TRBJ2-1, with 9 bases fitting TRBD2. Germline CDR1 MDHEN, CDR2 SYDVKM. The ends lost 4 bases at V and 9 bases at J; junction bases unmatched: 13. This CDR3 is 16 amino acids long. The chain's CDR3 is CASSSGSSGRRGEQFF. The CDR3 DNA is TGTGCCAGCAGTTCCGGGTCGAGCGGGAGGCGGGGTGAGCAGTTCTTC.

J is TRBJ2-3 and V is TRBV30; 10 positions agree with TRBD2. V lost 5 bases to trimming and J lost 4 bases; unmatched junction nucleotides: 3. Per germline, CDR1 GTSNPN and CDR2 SVGIG (reference sequence). This CDR3 has 13 amino acids. The CDR3 nucleotides are TGTGCCTGGCAAGCGGGAGGGGCAGATACGCAGTATTTT. It encodes CAWQAGGADTQYF.

This clone was recorded only once. CDR3 DNA: TGTGCCAGCAGCCCAAGGGACAGGGGATCGTACGAGCAGTACTTC. Protein: CASSPRDRGSYEQYF. The rearrangement joins TRBV7-9 to TRBJ2-7; 10 bases are shared with TRBD1. From germline, CDR1 is SEHNR and CDR2 FQNEAQ (reference sequence). This CDR3 region has 15 residues. Losses at the gene ends were 5 bases for V and 4 bases for J; bases not matched to a gene: 8.

The J gene is TRBJ1-5, the V gene TRBV6-5; TRBD1 matches at 7 bases. V gave up 6 bases and J gave up 6 bases; unmatched junction bases: 5. This CDR3 contains 13 residues. Germline loops: CDR1 MNHEY, CDR2 SVGAGI. DNA for the CDR3: TGTGCCAGCAGAGGGGGCTTGGGTCAGCCCCAGCATTTT. Protein: CASRGGLGQPQHF.

The V and J genes are TRBV6-5 and TRBJ2-2, with D perhaps matching TRBD1 (5 bases). Germline-derived CDR1 and CDR2 are MNHEY and SVGAGI. The CDR3 has 12 residues. Trimming shortened V by 6 bases and J by 6 bases, and 8 bases separated the two germline ends. The CDR3 DNA follows: TGTGCCAGCAGCCAGGGTTCCGGGGAGCTGTTTTTT. This codes for CASSQGSGELFF.

The chain recombines TRBV28 with TRBJ1-1; 10 bases align to TRBD1. V trimming: 5 bases; J trimming: 1 base; junction bases outside the gene matches: 7. CDR3 size: 16 residues. In germline, CDR1 is MDHEN, CDR2 SYDVKM. In DNA form, the CDR3 reads TGTGCCAGCAGTGACAGGGGGCTTTGGAGGAACACTGAAGCTTTCTTT. It specifies CASSDRGLWRNTEAFF.

The V and J genes are TRBV21-1 and TRBJ2-7; TRBD1 is taken as the D call from the table, unchecked against the DNA. TRBV21-1 is designated a pseudogene. This CDR3 spans 14 amino acids. CDR3 in amino acids: CASSKKTGRWEQYF. CDR3 bases: TGTGCCAGCAGCAAGAAGACAGGGCGTTGGGAGCAGTACTTC.

The rearrangement joins TRBV4-1 to TRBJ2-3; D is perhaps TRBD1 or TRBD2 (5 bases each). The CDR3 contains 15 residues. The germline gives CDR1 MGHRA, CDR2 YSYEKL. Trimming left V 3 bases short and J 1 base short, with 11 bases between. DNA of the CDR3: TGCGCCAGCAGCCATCCACAGGAGGGCACAGATACGCAGTATTTT. Protein sequence: CASSHPQEGTDTQYF.

The V call is TRBV7-9, the J call TRBJ2-7, with D possibly TRBD2 on 6 matching bases. The V gene lost 3 bases and the J gene lost 7 bases, with 13 bases spanning the gap. Per germline, CDR1 SEHNR and CDR2 FQNEAQ (reference sequence). This CDR3 is built from 13 residues. The CDR3: CASSFGQAGEQYF. The CDR3 bases are TGTGCCAGCAGCTTCGGCCAGGCGGGGGAGCAGTACTTC.

The chain carries TRBV28 and TRBJ2-7; D unresolved. The germline V gene has CDR1 MDHEN and CDR2 SYDVKM. The CDR3 runs to 14 residues. The ends were cut back, 0 bases at V and 0 bases at J, with 6 bases in the middle. DNA of the CDR3: TGTGCCAGCAGTTTATGGGGGAACTCCTACGAGCAGTACTTC. Amino acid sequence: CASSLWGNSYEQYF.

The chain joins TRBV13 to TRBJ2-7, with 12 bases lining up with TRBD2. This CDR3 spans 15 amino acids. CDR1 PRHDT and CDR2 FYEKMQ come from the germline V gene (reference sequence). The trim removed 5 bases at V and 5 bases at J, leaving 7 bases unmatched. The DNA of the CDR3 is TGTGCCAGCAGCCCGCTAGCGGGAGGGCCCCACGAGCAGTACTTC. Translation: CASSPLAGGPHEQYF. The full variable domain, with the rest looked up from reference TRBV13 and TRBJ2-7, is AAGVIQSPRHLIKEKRETATLKCYPIPRHDTVYWYQQGPGQDPQFLISFYEKMQSDKGSIPDRFSAQQFSDYHSELNMSSLELGDSALYFCASSPLAGGPHEQYFGPGTRLTVT.